One and the same sample provided the 19 T cell receptor beta chains below, sequenced in a study of T cells in Graves' hyperthyroidism and ophthalmopathy. Researchers amplified the TCR beta CDR3 regions from RNA transcripts. HTBI primers were the set used in a first-round RT-PCR of the TCR CDR3. Using its own MiXCR run on the multiplex PCR reads, TCRdb lists one record per CDR3 protein. The data show almost 600,000 distinct CDR3 sequences, roughly 14% seen once. The sample comprised blood. These receptors all come from a woman aged 25 to 39 with Graves' hyperthyroidism that later progressed to Graves' ophthalmopathy.

This clonotype was observed at least ten times. CDR3 DNA: TGTGCCAGCAGCTTAAAGCGGGGCCTTCGGAACGAGCAGTACTTC. Translating it yields CASSLKRGLRNEQYF. The V and J genes are TRBV7-2 and TRBJ2-7, with 7 bases lining up with TRBD2. Losses at the gene ends were 2 bases for V and 5 bases for J; bases not matched to a gene: 9. CDR3 length: 15 residues. The germline gives CDR1 SGHTA, CDR2 FQGNSA.

This clonotype appeared a few times. This rearrangement joins TRBV18 to TRBJ2-2, with D unresolved. CDR1 and CDR2 from the germline V gene are KGHSH and LQKENI. The germline V and J ends were trimmed by 0 bases and 7 bases, with 9 bases remaining between them. This CDR3 is built from 14 residues. The CDR3 sequence is CASSPPNYFGELFF. The CDR3 DNA reads TGTGCCAGCTCACCACCGAACTACTTCGGGGAGCTGTTTTTT.

This clonotype came up many times. This sequence joins TRBV6-2 or TRBV6-3 and TRBJ2-7, with TRBD1 matching 9 bases. The CDR3 is made up of 14 amino acids. Looked up from germline, CDR1 is MNHEY and CDR2 is SVGEGT. V shed 4 bases and J 6 bases; nucleotides not matched to a gene: 7. CDR3 amino acids: CASSWDRAYGEQYF. CDR3 DNA sequence: TGTGCCAGCAGTTGGGACAGGGCCTACGGCGAGCAGTACTTC.

This sequence joins TRBV6-5 and TRBJ2-2; no firm D call. CDR1 is MNHEY and CDR2 is SVGAGI in the germline V gene. V gave up 1 base and J gave up 2 bases, with 8 bases separating them. This CDR3 has 15 residues. This chain's CDR3 is CASSYYGQNTGELFF. The CDR3 nucleotides are TGTGCCAGCAGTTACTATGGGCAAAACACCGGGGAGCTGTTTTTT.

This clonotype has at least ten counts. The chain combines TRBV27 with TRBJ2-1, with 9 bases that match TRBD1. The germline V gene has CDR1 MNHEY and CDR2 SMNVEV (reference sequence). The CDR3 extends over 15 amino acids. Germline trimming cut 5 bases from V and 7 bases from J; bases unmatched to any gene: 9. CDR3 DNA sequence: TGTGCCAGCAGTGGGGGGACAGGGCTTTGGAATGAGCAGTTCTTC. It encodes CASSGGTGLWNEQFF.

This clonotype has a handful of counts. The chain links TRBV6-5 to TRBJ2-3, with 9 nucleotides matching TRBD2. CDR1 and CDR2 from the germline V gene are MNHEY and SVGAGI. The length of the CDR3 is 16 residues. The V gene end was trimmed by 2 bases and the J gene end by 0 bases; junction bases not matched to a gene: 3. The CDR3: CASSYAGGISTDTQYF. The CDR3 DNA is TGTGCCAGCAGTTACGCGGGAGGGATCAGCACAGATACGCAGTATTTT.

A word on this clonotype: Just one base apart from a much larger clone, this may be a read error. V gene TRBV12-5 combines with J gene TRBJ2-1, with D possibly matching TRBD2 (6 bases). From germline, CDR1 is LGHNT and CDR2 FRNRAP. Trimming removed 1 base at V and 7 bases at J, with 17 bases between. This CDR3 is built from 16 residues. DNA for the CDR3: TGTGCTAGTGGTTTGGCACTAGGAGGGATGGGAAATGAGCAGTTCTTC. As protein: CASGLALGGMGNEQFF.

This sequence joins TRBV6-5 and TRBJ2-3, with 11 bases identical to TRBD2. Germline loops: CDR1 MNHEY, CDR2 SVGAGI. CDR3 length: 16 residues. V trimming: 0 bases; J trimming: 4 bases; junction bases outside the gene matches: 3. The CDR3 DNA reads TGTGCCAGCAGTTACTCACAACTAGCGGGAGCAGATACGCAGTATTTT. It is translated as CASSYSQLAGADTQYF.

This clonotype was counted ten times or more. The J gene is TRBJ2-2, the V gene TRBV19; 8 nucleotides agree with TRBD2. Losses at the gene ends were 5 bases for V and 7 bases for J; bases not matched to a gene: 15. Looked up from germline, CDR1 is LNHDA and CDR2 is SQIVND (reference sequence). There are 17 residues in the CDR3. This CDR3 reads CASSLSPGTSFGGELFF. The CDR3 region has the DNA TGTGCCAGTAGTCTAAGTCCCGGGACTAGTTTCGGCGGGGAGCTGTTTTTT.

The J gene is TRBJ1-2, the V gene TRBV3-1, with TRBD1 matching 7 bases. The CDR3 is 15 residues long. V shed 4 bases and J 0 bases; nucleotides not matched to a gene: 5. Germline lookup yields CDR1 LGHDT and CDR2 YNNKEL (reference sequence). The CDR3 region has the DNA TGTGCCAGCAGCCGCCCGGGACAGTCTAACTATGGCTACACCTTC. Residues: CASSRPGQSNYGYTF.

This clonotype appeared many times. The CDR3 nucleotides are TGTGCCAGCAGCTTAACGTTGGGGCTCGACACACAGGGAGCGAACACCGGGGAGCTGTTTTTT. Translation: CASSLTLGLDTQGANTGELFF. V gene TRBV7-3 combines with J gene TRBJ2-2; D may be TRBD1 (6 bases). The germline V and J ends were trimmed by 0 bases and 0 bases, with 23 bases remaining between them. This CDR3 spans 21 amino acids. Germline V gene sequence: CDR1 SGHTA, CDR2 FQGTGA.

This clonotype showed up many times. The CDR3 DNA is TGTGCCAGCAGTCGATTGAGCAGCACCGGGGAGCTGTTTTTT. The encoded protein is CASSRLSSTGELFF. The rearrangement links TRBV27 to TRBJ2-2; D not resolved. Germline CDR1 reads MNHEY; CDR2 reads SMNVEV (reference sequence). The V and J ends lost 5 bases and 4 bases respectively, with 11 bases between them. CDR3 length equals 14 residues.

As DNA, the CDR3 is TGTGCCAGCAGCCCGGATCCCCCACCAGCAAACACTGAAGCTTTCTTT. It translates to CASSPDPPPANTEAFF. This chain uses TRBV4-2 with TRBJ1-1; D is unclear. This CDR3 spans 16 amino acids. Germline lookup yields CDR1 LGHNA and CDR2 YNFKEQ. Trimming pared 4 bases from V and 2 bases from J, leaving 17 bases between.

This clonotype was counted at least ten times. The chain joins TRBV15 to TRBJ1-1, with D maybe TRBD1 (6 bases). CDR3 size: 14 residues. Germline loops: CDR1 LNHNV, CDR2 YYDKDF (reference sequence). The ends were cut back, 2 bases at V and 3 bases at J, with 10 bases in the middle. The CDR3 protein is CATSRLEGDTEAFF. In DNA, the CDR3 is TGTGCCACCAGCAGACTCGAGGGGGACACTGAAGCTTTCTTT.

This clonotype occurred many times. The chain has TRBV10-3 and TRBJ1-6; TRBD1 agrees at 8 bases. Germline V gene lookup returns CDR1 ENHRY and CDR2 SYGVKD. The CDR3 runs 16 residues. The junction had 7 bases not matched to a gene; V was cut back by 2 bases and J by 7 bases. This chain's CDR3 is CAISETGDRSNSPLHF. In nucleotides, the CDR3 is TGTGCCATCAGTGAGACCGGGGACAGGTCCAATTCACCCCTCCACTTT.

There are many counts of this clonotype. This rearrangement joins TRBV28 to TRBJ2-7; D possibly uses TRBD1 or TRBD2 (5 bases each). V dropped 6 bases and J dropped 1 base, with 13 bases sitting between them. CDR3 length equals 14 residues. Germline CDR1 is MDHEN and CDR2 is SYDVKM. As DNA, the CDR3 is TGTGCCAGCAGACCCGGGGACCTGTCCTACGAGCAGTACTTC. It specifies CASRPGDLSYEQYF.

V gene TRBV6-1 combines with J gene TRBJ2-7, with D possibly being TRBD1 (6 bases). The V gene lost 5 bases and the J gene lost 4 bases, with 12 bases spanning the gap. This CDR3 spans 13 amino acids. Germline assignment: CDR1 MNHNS and CDR2 SASEGT. In DNA, the CDR3 is TGTGCCAGCAGTAGGGACACTTTTTACGAGCAGTACTTC. It translates to CASSRDTFYEQYF.

This clonotype was counted at least ten times. This sequence joins TRBV6-1 and TRBJ2-2; 13 nucleotides align to TRBD2. The CDR3 consists of 14 residues. Per germline, CDR1 MNHNS and CDR2 SASEGT. V was pared by 7 bases and J by 7 bases, with 3 bases of the junction left unmatched. The CDR3 coding sequence is TGTGCCAGCACCGGACTAGCGGGAGACGGGGAGCTGTTTTTT. Protein: CASTGLAGDGELFF.

This clonotype was picked up many times. J is TRBJ2-7 and V is TRBV6-5; no reliable D call. The V and J ends lost 0 bases and 0 bases respectively, with 12 bases between them. Germline CDR1 reads MNHEY; CDR2 reads SVGAGI. CDR3 length: 16 residues. CDR3 DNA sequence: TGTGCCAGCAGTTACTCGAGTAGGCGAAGCTCCTACGAGCAGTACTTC. It specifies CASSYSSRRSSYEQYF.